This T cell receptor beta chain was recorded in a study of CD8+ T cells in alopecia areata. General observations from the study: The study also sequences resident alphabeta T cells of normal skin in scalp samples. More clonal than normal scalp was lesional scalp, particularly alopecia totalis/universalis. Expanded CD8+ clones among the top 100, and scalp clonality, were significantly decreased by tofacitinib.

In regard to this clone: Its specificity is not known.

It was cDNA, reverse transcribed from extracted RNA, that served as the sequencing template. The data were produced by immunoSEQ multiplex PCR, yet TCRdb's version contains in-frame clones alone and is incomplete. The data contain 200,000 to 250,000 clones, 66% of them seen just once; the ten biggest clones take up more than 0.95%. Trimming pared 0 bases from V and 1 base from J, leaving 6 bases between. The CDR3 is 15 amino acids. Germline V gives CDR1 LGHNA, CDR2 YSLEER. The treatment denotes: oral pan-JAK inhibitor, 5-10 mg twice daily. The V call is TRBV4-3, the J call TRBJ2-2; D not certain. Sequenced material: CD4+ T cells sorted from blood, taken between weeks 43 and 45, from a patient treated with tofacitinib. The receptor comes from a human donor with alopecia areata. CDR3 in amino acids: CASSQDTGNTGELFF. The DNA of the CDR3 is TGCGCCAGCAGCCAAGATACCGGGAACACCGGGGAGCTGTTTTTT.